Each of the 10 T cell receptor beta chains below was sequenced from the same sample in a study of metastatic and nonmetastatic thyroid tumors. TCRdb re-clonotyped the PCR reads through MiXCR. The sample shows 35,000 to 50,000 clones, less than 3.5% of them seen only once. The entire patient cohort was treatment-naive prior to thyroid surgery. The source material was blood. These receptor sequences come from a female donor with papillary thyroid cancer or a benign thyroid nodule (not recorded which). Some clones in this sample may be carry-over from other donors' samples.

There are a few counts of this clone. The gene calls are TRBV20-1 and TRBJ1-5; possible D gene TRBD1, 6 bases. Trimming took off 2 bases at V and 9 bases at J, with 14 bases between the two ends. Germline V CDR1 and CDR2: DFQATT, SNEGSKA (reference sequence). The length of the CDR3 is 13 residues. CDR3 DNA sequence: TGCAGTGCTAGATCAGGGGATATCTTGCCCCAGCATTTT. Its translation: CSARSGDILPQHF.

In this sample, this clone turned up many times. V is TRBV28 and J is TRBJ2-3, with 7 bases fitting TRBD1. J gave up 1 base and V 5 bases, and 3 bases lay outside the gene matches. CDR3 length: 14 amino acids. The germline gives CDR1 MDHEN, CDR2 SYDVKM. The CDR3 bases are TGTGCCAGCAGTAGGGACAGAGGCACAGATACGCAGTATTTT. This gives the protein CASSRDRGTDTQYF.

This clone was recorded many times. The rearrangement uses TRBV20-1 and TRBJ2-3; 11 bases map to TRBD2. Trimming cost V 3 bases and J 4 bases; bases outside gene matches: 6. The CDR3 length is 15 residues. From germline, CDR1 is DFQATT and CDR2 SNEGSKA (reference sequence). The DNA for the CDR3 is TGCAGTGCTAGCCCACTAGCGGGAGATGCAGATACGCAGTATTTT. It is translated as CSASPLAGDADTQYF.

The chain has TRBV9 and TRBJ2-2; D not resolved. This CDR3 contains 15 residues. Trimming stripped 2 bases from V and 4 bases from J, with 12 bases between. Germline CDR1 reads SGDLS; CDR2 reads YYNGEE. The CDR3 is CASSVRPTGTGELFF. The CDR3 DNA sequence: TGTGCCAGCAGCGTTCGTCCTACGGGCACCGGGGAGCTGTTTTTT.

This clone was detected only a few times. V gene TRBV3-1 combines with J gene TRBJ2-7, with TRBD2 identical over 7 bases. CDR1 is LGHDT and CDR2 is YNNKEL in the germline V gene (reference sequence). The ends lost 1 base at V and 4 bases at J; junction bases unmatched: 13. This CDR3 has 17 amino acids. CDR3 residues: CASSQADSSGMSYEQYF. The CDR3 nucleotides are TGTGCCAGCAGCCAAGCCGACTCCAGCGGGATGTCATACGAGCAGTACTTC.

The V and J genes are TRBV2 and TRBJ2-3; 8 bases agree with TRBD2. The CDR3 runs 14 residues. The V and J ends lost 10 bases and 2 bases, in that order; junction bases with no gene match: 8. The germline V gene encodes CDR1 SNHLY and CDR2 FYNNEI. CDR3 residues: CAIPGGVVTDTQYF. CDR3 nucleotides: TGTGCCATCCCCGGGGGGGTAGTCACAGATACGCAGTATTTT.

This clone was seen more than once but under ten times. The chain is built from TRBV25-1 and TRBJ1-2, with D perhaps TRBD1 (6 bases). The germline V and J ends were trimmed by 7 bases and 4 bases, with 22 bases remaining between them. Per the germline V gene, CDR1 is MGHDK and CDR2 is SYGVNS. This CDR3 region has 16 residues. The CDR3 nucleotides are TGTGCCAGCAAAAATGGGGGCGAAGGGACGGGCTATGGCTACACCTTC. This encodes CASKNGGEGTGYGYTF.

This clone was observed many times. The chain joins TRBV3-1 to TRBJ2-3; D is possibly TRBD2 (6 bases). This CDR3 region has 16 residues. Germline CDR1 is LGHDT and CDR2 is YNNKEL (reference sequence). The V end was cut by 1 base, the J end by 1 base, with 12 bases between. The CDR3 protein is CASSQGRGMGTDTQYF. For the CDR3, the DNA is TGTGCCAGCAGCCAAGGACGGGGGATGGGCACAGATACGCAGTATTTT.

This clone was seen a few times. The chain couples TRBV20-1 to TRBJ2-1, with TRBD2 identical over 7 bases. Trimming at V came to 2 bases and at J to 4 bases, leaving 5 bases not matched to a gene. Germline loops: CDR1 DFQATT, CDR2 SNEGSKA (reference sequence). The CDR3 runs 14 residues. The CDR3 here is CSARKAGIYNEQFF. The CDR3 coding sequence is TGCAGTGCTAGAAAAGCGGGAATTTACAATGAGCAGTTCTTC.

This chain joins TRBV27 and TRBJ1-1, with a possible D match to TRBD1 (5 bases). The ends were cut back, 8 bases at V and 3 bases at J, with 13 bases in the middle. Per the germline V gene, CDR1 is MNHEY and CDR2 is SMNVEV (reference sequence). This CDR3 has 13 residues. Here the CDR3 reads CASFDSGYTEAFF. CDR3 bases: TGTGCCAGCTTCGACAGCGGGTACACTGAAGCTTTCTTT.